One and the same sample provided the 13 T cell receptor beta chains below, sequenced in a study of T cells in Graves' hyperthyroidism and ophthalmopathy. RNA transcripts were the template for amplifying TCR beta CDR3 regions. The primer set for the first-round RT-PCR of the TCR CDR3 was HTBI. TCRdb passed the multiplex PCR reads through MiXCR, listing each CDR3 protein once. In the table there are roughly 93,000 distinct CDR3 sequences, around 52% of which are singletons. Sequencing input: blood. These receptors were obtained from a woman in her thirties or forties with Graves' hyperthyroidism.

Notes on this clonotype: Compared with germline, one end of the junction differs, possibly owing to a read error. The chain has TRBV7-9 and TRBJ1-2, with a weak D call TRBD1 (5 bases). From germline, CDR1 is SEHNR and CDR2 FQNEAQ (reference sequence). This CDR3 spans 15 amino acids. The CDR3 reads CASSFRGAGLYGYTF. The CDR3 DNA reads as TGCGCCAGCAGCTTTAGAGGCGCGGGACTCTATGGCTACACCTTC.

The V gene is TRBV7-9, the J gene TRBJ1-2; D is uncertain. Germline loops: CDR1 SEHNR, CDR2 FQNEAQ (reference sequence). The CDR3 extends over 17 amino acids. With 5 bases removed from V and 2 bases from J, the gap between germline ends came to 21 bases. CDR3 sequence: CASSPDGHGELNYGYTF. The CDR3 region has the DNA TGTGCCAGCAGCCCCGACGGGCACGGGGAGCTGAACTATGGCTACACCTTC.

The chain employs TRBV7-2 and TRBJ2-7; TRBD1 is a possible D gene (6 bases). Looked up from germline, CDR1 is SGHTA and CDR2 is FQGNSA. The CDR3 is 16 amino acids. Trimming cost V 1 base and J 2 bases, with 15 bases left between them. The CDR3, as DNA: TGTGCCAGCAGCTTAGGAGGGGACACGAACCCCTACGAGCAGTACTTC. As protein: CASSLGGDTNPYEQYF.

To note about this clonotype: Likely a read error: the CDR3 ends without its conserved phenylalanine or tryptophan. V usage is TRBV12-3 or TRBV12-4 and J usage is TRBJ2-2; a weak D match, TRBD2 (5 bases). The V gene lost 6 bases and the J gene lost 5 bases, with 19 bases spanning the gap. The CDR3 is 16 residues long. The CDR3 nucleotides read TGTGCCAGCAGCCGTGGGATGGTACTAGGGACCGGGGAGCTGTTTTCT. It yields the protein CASSRGMVLGTGELFS.

The chain combines TRBV12-3 or TRBV12-4 with TRBJ1-2, with TRBD1 matching over 7 bases. Losses at the gene ends were 8 bases for V and 8 bases for J; bases not matched to a gene: 20. This CDR3 spans 16 amino acids. The CDR3 here is CASGPRGTGADRGYTF. The DNA of the CDR3 is TGTGCCAGCGGACCGAGGGGTACAGGGGCCGACAGAGGCTACACCTTC.

At least ten counts were recorded for this clonotype. V gene TRBV7-2 combines with J gene TRBJ2-7; D possibly matches TRBD1 or TRBD2 (5 bases each). The ends were cut back, 5 bases at V and 4 bases at J, with 15 bases in the middle. This CDR3 is 14 amino acids long. Germline assignment: CDR1 SGHTA and CDR2 FQGNSA. CDR3 loop: CASSNQGRAYEQYF. The CDR3, as DNA: TGTGCCAGCAGCAATCAGGGACGGGCTTACGAGCAGTACTTC.

Note on this clonotype: A junction boundary mismatches the germline segment, possibly from a read error. The chain combines TRBV15 with TRBJ2-5; 14 nucleotides align to TRBD2. Germline V gives CDR1 LNHNV, CDR2 YYDKDF (reference sequence). CDR3 size: 18 residues. The chain's CDR3 is CPTSRQTSGRGLGETQYF. The CDR3 coding sequence is TGTCCCACCAGCAGGCAGACTAGCGGGAGGGGATTAGGAGAGACCCAGTACTTC.

The gene calls are TRBV29-1 and TRBJ1-5; no clear D. Trimming cost V 7 bases and J 0 bases, with 13 bases left between them. There are 14 residues in the CDR3. Germline assignment: CDR1 SQVTM and CDR2 ANQGSEA. The chain's CDR3 is CSGRDTDSNQPQHF. The CDR3 DNA follows: TGCAGCGGACGAGACACCGATAGCAATCAGCCCCAGCATTTT. The full variable domain, completed using reference TRBV29-1 and TRBJ1-5, is SAVISQKPSRDICQRGTSLTIQCQVDSQVTMMFWYRQQPGQSLTLIATANQGSEATYESGFVIDKFPISRPNLTFSTLTVSNMSPEDSSIYLCSGRDTDSNQPQHFGDGTRLSIL.

Comments on this clonotype: A much more abundant neighbour one base away suggests this may be a read error. The chain joins TRBV7-9 to TRBJ2-7; tentative D call: TRBD2 (7 bases). This CDR3 is built from 14 residues. Germline lookup yields CDR1 SEHNR and CDR2 FQNEAQ (reference sequence). Here the CDR3 DNA reads TGTGCCAGCAGCCCCTGGGGGGGCGGGTACGAGCGGTACTTC. Its translation: CASSPWGGGYERYF. The full variable domain, with the rest looked up from reference TRBV7-9 and TRBJ2-7, is DTGVSQNPRHKITKRGQNVTFRCDPISEHNRLYWYRQTLGQGPEFLTYFQNEAQLEKSRLLSDRFSAERPKGSFSTLEIQRTEQGDSAMYLCASSPWGGGYERYFGPGTRLTVT.

There are many counts of this clonotype. The rearrangement links TRBV6-6 to TRBJ2-5; D tentatively fits TRBD1 or TRBD2 (5 bases each). The V end was cut by 2 bases, the J end by 2 bases, with 9 bases between. The CDR3 is made up of 14 amino acids. The germline CDR1 and CDR2 sequences are MNHNY and SVGAGI (reference sequence). The CDR3 reads CASSYRDLQETQYF. The DNA for the CDR3 is TGTGCCAGCAGTTACAGGGACCTACAAGAGACCCAGTACTTC.

This clonotype was observed a handful of times. The CDR3 here is CASSLGLGGNGYTF. The CDR3 region has the DNA TGTGCCAGCAGCTTAGGCCTAGGAGGGAATGGCTACACCTTC. V gene TRBV7-9 combines with J gene TRBJ1-2; no clear D gene. Trimming stripped 1 base from V and 6 bases from J, with 12 bases between. This CDR3 has 14 residues. Germline values: CDR1 SEHNR, CDR2 FQNEAQ (reference sequence). Filled out from reference TRBV7-9 and TRBJ1-2, the complete variable domain reads DTGVSQNPRHKITKRGQNVTFRCDPISEHNRLYWYRQTLGQGPEFLTYFQNEAQLEKSRLLSDRFSAERPKGSFSTLEIQRTEQGDSAMYLCASSLGLGGNGYTFGSGTRLTVV.

Regarding this clonotype: One junction end disagrees with the germline gene, perhaps due to a read error. J is TRBJ2-1 and V is TRBV11-1; 11 nucleotides match TRBD2. The CDR3 totals 17 residues. CDR1 is SGHAT, CDR2 FQDESV, per germline (reference sequence). The CDR3 bases are TGCGCCAGCAGCCAAGTTAGCGGGAGGGCCTGGAGGAATGAGCAGTTCTTC. The encoded protein is CASSQVSGRAWRNEQFF.

The rearrangement links TRBV29-1 to TRBJ2-7; the D is unclear. Trimming removed 2 bases at V and 2 bases at J, with 13 bases between. The germline CDR1 and CDR2 sequences are SQVTM and ANQGSEA. The CDR3 runs to 14 residues. The CDR3 nucleotides are TGCAGCGTTGAACTCGATGGGCGACCCTACGAGCAGTACTTC. Translated: CSVELDGRPYEQYF.